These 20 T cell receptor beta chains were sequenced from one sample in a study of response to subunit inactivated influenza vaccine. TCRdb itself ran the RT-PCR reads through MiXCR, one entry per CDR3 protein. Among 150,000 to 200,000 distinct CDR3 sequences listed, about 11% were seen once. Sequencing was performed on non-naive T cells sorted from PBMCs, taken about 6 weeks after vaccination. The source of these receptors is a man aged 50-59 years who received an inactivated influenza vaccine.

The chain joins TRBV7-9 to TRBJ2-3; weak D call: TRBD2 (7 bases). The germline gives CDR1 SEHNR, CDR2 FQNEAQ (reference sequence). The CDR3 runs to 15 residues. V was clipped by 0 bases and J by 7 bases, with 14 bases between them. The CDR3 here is CASSLAGGTIHTQYF. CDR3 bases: TGTGCCAGCAGCTTAGCGGGGGGGACAATCCATACGCAGTATTTT.

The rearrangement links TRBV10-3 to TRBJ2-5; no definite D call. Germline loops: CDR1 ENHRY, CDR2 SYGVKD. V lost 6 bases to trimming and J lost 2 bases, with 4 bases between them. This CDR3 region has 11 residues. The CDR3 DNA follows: TGTGCCATCAGGGGACAAGAGACCCAGTACTTC. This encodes CAIRGQETQYF.

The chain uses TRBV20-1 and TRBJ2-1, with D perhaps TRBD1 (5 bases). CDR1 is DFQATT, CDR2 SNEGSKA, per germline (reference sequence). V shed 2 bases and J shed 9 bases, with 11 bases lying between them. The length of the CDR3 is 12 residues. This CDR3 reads CSARRQGGEQFF. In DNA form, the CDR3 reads TGCAGTGCTAGAAGGCAGGGCGGTGAGCAGTTCTTC.

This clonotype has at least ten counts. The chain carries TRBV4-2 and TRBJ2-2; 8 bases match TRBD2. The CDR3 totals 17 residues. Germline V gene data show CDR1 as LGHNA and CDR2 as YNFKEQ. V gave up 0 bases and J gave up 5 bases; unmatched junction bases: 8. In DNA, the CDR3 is TGTGCCAGCAGCCAAGAAGCAACTAGCGGAGAGACCGGGGAGCTGTTTTTT. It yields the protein CASSQEATSGETGELFF.

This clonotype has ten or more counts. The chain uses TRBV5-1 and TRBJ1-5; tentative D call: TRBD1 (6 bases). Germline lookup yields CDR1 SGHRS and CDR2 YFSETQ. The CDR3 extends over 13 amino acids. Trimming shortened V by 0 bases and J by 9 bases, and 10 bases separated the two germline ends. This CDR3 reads CASSLDRDAPQHF. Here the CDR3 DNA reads TGCGCCAGCAGCTTGGACAGGGACGCGCCCCAGCATTTT.

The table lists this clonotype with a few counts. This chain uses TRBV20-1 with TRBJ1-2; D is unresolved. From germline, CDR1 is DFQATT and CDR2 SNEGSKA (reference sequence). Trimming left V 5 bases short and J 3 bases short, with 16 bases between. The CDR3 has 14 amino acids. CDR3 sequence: CSASQGRGDYGYTF. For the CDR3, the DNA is TGCAGTGCTTCCCAAGGCAGAGGAGACTATGGCTACACCTTC.

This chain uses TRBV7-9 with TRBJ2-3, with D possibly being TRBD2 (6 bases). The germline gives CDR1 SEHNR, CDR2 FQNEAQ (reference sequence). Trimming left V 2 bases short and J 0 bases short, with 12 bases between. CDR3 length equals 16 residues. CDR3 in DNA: TGTGCCAGCAGCTTATTACGGCTAGCGAGCACAGATACGCAGTATTTT. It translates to CASSLLRLASTDTQYF.

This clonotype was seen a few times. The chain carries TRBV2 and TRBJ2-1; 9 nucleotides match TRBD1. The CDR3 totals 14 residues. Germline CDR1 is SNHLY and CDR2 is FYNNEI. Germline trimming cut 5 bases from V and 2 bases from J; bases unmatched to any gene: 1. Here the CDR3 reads CASSRTGAYNEQFF. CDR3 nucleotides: TGTGCCAGCAGTCGGACAGGGGCCTACAATGAGCAGTTCTTC.

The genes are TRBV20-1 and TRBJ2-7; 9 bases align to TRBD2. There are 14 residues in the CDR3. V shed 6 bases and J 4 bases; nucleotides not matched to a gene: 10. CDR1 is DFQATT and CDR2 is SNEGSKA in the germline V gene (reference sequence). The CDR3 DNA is TGCAGTGCGGGAGGCCAGCGGGGGGTTTACGAGCAGTACTTC. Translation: CSAGGQRGVYEQYF.

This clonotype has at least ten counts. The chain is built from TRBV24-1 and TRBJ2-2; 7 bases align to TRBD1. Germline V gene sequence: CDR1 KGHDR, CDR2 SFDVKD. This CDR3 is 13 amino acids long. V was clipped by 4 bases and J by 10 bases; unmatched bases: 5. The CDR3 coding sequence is TGTGCCACCAGTGACGGGACAGCCCCGGAGCTGTTTTTT. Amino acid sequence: CATSDGTAPELFF.

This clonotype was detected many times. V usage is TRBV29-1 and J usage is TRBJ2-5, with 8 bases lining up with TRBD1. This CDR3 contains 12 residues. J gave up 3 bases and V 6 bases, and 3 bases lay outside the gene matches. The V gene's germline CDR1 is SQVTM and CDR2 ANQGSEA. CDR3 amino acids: CSVDRGKETQYF. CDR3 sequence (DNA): TGCAGCGTCGACAGGGGTAAAGAGACCCAGTACTTC.

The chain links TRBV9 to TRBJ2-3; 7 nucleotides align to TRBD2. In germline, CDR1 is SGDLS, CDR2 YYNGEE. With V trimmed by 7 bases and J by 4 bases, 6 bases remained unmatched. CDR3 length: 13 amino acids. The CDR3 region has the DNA TGTGCCAGCGGGGGGGGGGACGCAGATACGCAGTATTTT. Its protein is CASGGGDADTQYF. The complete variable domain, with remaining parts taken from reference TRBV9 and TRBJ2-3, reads DSGVTQTPKHLITATGQRVTLRCSPRSGDLSVYWYQQSLDQGLQFLIQYYNGEERAKGNILERFSAQQFPDLHSELNLSSLELGDSALYFCASGGGDADTQYFGPGTRLTVL.

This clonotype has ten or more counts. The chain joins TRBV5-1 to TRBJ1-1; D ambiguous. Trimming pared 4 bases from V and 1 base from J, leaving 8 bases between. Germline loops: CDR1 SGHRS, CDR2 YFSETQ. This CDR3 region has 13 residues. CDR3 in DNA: TGCGCCAGCAGCCTAACAAGGAACACTGAAGCTTTCTTT. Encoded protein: CASSLTRNTEAFF.

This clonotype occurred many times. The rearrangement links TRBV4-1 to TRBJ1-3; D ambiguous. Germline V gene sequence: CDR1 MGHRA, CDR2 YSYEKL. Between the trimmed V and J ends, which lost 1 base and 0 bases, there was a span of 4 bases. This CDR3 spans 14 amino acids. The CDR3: CASSQAGSGNTIYF. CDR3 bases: TGCGCCAGCAGCCAAGCTGGCTCTGGAAACACCATATATTTT.

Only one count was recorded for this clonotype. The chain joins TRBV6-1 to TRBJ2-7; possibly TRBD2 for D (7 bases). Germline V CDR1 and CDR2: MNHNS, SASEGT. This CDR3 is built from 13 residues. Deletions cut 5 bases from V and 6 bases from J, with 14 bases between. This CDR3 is CASSRAGEGEQYF. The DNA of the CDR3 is TGTGCCAGCAGTCGGGCAGGGGAGGGCGAGCAGTACTTC.

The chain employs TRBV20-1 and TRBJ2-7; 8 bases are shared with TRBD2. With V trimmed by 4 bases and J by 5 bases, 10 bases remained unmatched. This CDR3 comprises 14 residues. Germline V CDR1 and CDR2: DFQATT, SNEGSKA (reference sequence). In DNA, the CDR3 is TGCAGTGCTAAGAGAGCGGGAGTGACGCACGAGCAGTACTTC. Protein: CSAKRAGVTHEQYF.

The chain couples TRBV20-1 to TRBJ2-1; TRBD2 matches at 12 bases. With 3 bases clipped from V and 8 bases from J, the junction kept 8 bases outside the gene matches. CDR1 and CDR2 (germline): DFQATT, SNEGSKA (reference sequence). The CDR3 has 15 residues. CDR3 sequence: CSARGASGREDEQFF. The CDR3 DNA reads TGCAGTGCTAGGGGGGCTAGCGGGAGGGAGGATGAGCAGTTCTTC.

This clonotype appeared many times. This CDR3 is CASSWTGWSGNQPQHF. The DNA of the CDR3 is TGTGCCAGCAGTTGGACAGGGTGGAGCGGCAATCAGCCCCAGCATTTT. The J gene is TRBJ1-5, the V gene TRBV28, with 8 nucleotides matching TRBD1. V shed 4 bases and J 2 bases; nucleotides not matched to a gene: 7. This CDR3 is 16 amino acids long. The V gene's germline CDR1 is MDHEN and CDR2 SYDVKM.

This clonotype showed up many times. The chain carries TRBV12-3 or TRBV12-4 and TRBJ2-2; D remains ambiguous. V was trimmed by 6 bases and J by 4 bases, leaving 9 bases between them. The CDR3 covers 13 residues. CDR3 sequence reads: CASRTTVTGELFF. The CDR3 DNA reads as TGTGCCAGCAGGACCACAGTCACCGGGGAGCTGTTTTTT.

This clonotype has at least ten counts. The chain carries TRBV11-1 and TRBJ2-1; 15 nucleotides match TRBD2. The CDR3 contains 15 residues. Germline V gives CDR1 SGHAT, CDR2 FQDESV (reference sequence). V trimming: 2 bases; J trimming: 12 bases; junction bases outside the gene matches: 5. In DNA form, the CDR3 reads TGTGCCAGCAGCTTATGGACTAGCGGGAGGGCCGCGCAGTTCTTC. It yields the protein CASSLWTSGRAAQFF. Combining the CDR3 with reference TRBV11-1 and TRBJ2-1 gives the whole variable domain EAEVAQSPRYKITEKSQAVAFWCDPISGHATLYWYRQILGQGPELLVQFQDESVVDDSQLPKDRFSAERLKGVDSTLKIQPAELGDSAMYLCASSLWTSGRAAQFFGPGTRLTVL.